This record covers a single T cell receptor (beta chain). Its cognate antigen is unknown. This sample was included in a study of T and B cells in COVID-19 patients. Looking at the study overall: Of approximately 19 active-infection patients, some 11 were critically ill with mechanical ventilation or extracorporeal membrane oxygenation. Broader study findings: Blood from mildly ill patients while symptomatic, and early samples from severe cases, were scarce. Clonality of TRB repertoires was high in active COVID-19; recovery brought above-healthy diversity and richness. In COVID-19 patients, T cell receptor beta variable and joining gene use was reportedly strongly skewed.

Blood genomic DNA input for TRB amplification was roughly 220-500 ng. The CDR3 loop spans 13 amino acids. V shed 7 bases and J shed 3 bases, with 9 bases lying between them. Germline CDR1 and CDR2: KGHDR and SFDVKD. Multiplex PCR with BIOMED2 TRB-A/B primer pools amplified TRB rearrangements. TCRdb reprocessed the multiplex PCR reads with MiXCR, giving one entry per CDR3 protein. The sample has fewer than 6,500 distinct CDR3 sequences; 27% are singletons. The sample taken for sequencing was blood. The source of this sequence is a human donor with active COVID-19. The donor label of this sample is uncertain. The chain recombines TRBV24-1 with TRBJ1-5, with a possible D match to TRBD1 (6 bases). CDR3: CATSGGPNQPQHF. The DNA of the CDR3 is TGTGCCACCAGCGGGGGGCCCAATCAGCCCCAGCATTTT.